Shown below are 14 T cell receptor beta chains from a single sample sequenced in a study of early T cells in non-severe SARS-CoV-2 infection. TCRdb passed the 5' RACE reads through MiXCR, listing each CDR3 protein once. The sample lists about 56,000 distinct CDR3 sequences, more than 13% seen once, with approximately 4% in the top ten. The sequencing here drew on whole blood, taken at baseline. The receptor source for this set is an adult who was a healthcare worker with PCR-confirmed SARS-CoV-2 infection or an uninfected control (not recorded which).

This clonotype was detected many times. J is TRBJ2-1 and V is TRBV19; 9 nucleotides align to TRBD2. J was trimmed by 11 bases and V by 0 bases; bases with no gene match: 8. The CDR3 totals 15 residues. Germline V gives CDR1 LNHDA, CDR2 SQIVND (reference sequence). The CDR3 protein is CASSIERGGSGQQFF. As DNA, the CDR3 is TGTGCCAGTAGTATAGAGCGGGGGGGCTCCGGCCAGCAGTTCTTC. The full variable domain, with the rest looked up from reference TRBV19 and TRBJ2-1, is DGGITQSPKYLFRKEGQNVTLSCEQNLNHDAMYWYRQDPGQGLRLIYYSQIVNDFQKGDIAEGYSVSREKKESFPLTVTSAQKNPTAFYLCASSIERGGSGQQFFGPGTRLTVL.

This chain links TRBV28 with TRBJ2-7; D perhaps matches TRBD2 (6 bases). V dropped 9 bases and J dropped 1 base, with 19 bases sitting between them. CDR3 length: 15 residues. The germline V gene has CDR1 MDHEN and CDR2 SYDVKM. CDR3 in amino acids: CASGGLGLVSYEQYF. DNA of the CDR3: TGTGCCAGTGGGGGACTGGGCCTCGTTTCCTACGAGCAGTACTTC.

This clonotype came up many times. V gene TRBV4-2 combines with J gene TRBJ2-3; the D call may be TRBD1 or TRBD2 (7 bases each). This CDR3 is built from 18 residues. Germline V gene sequence: CDR1 LGHNA, CDR2 YNFKEQ. The V gene lost 0 bases and the J gene lost 2 bases, with 18 bases spanning the gap. The CDR3 protein is CASSQDSTGDYHTDTQYF. The DNA for the CDR3 is TGTGCCAGCAGCCAAGATTCTACAGGGGACTACCACACAGATACGCAGTATTTT.

The chain carries TRBV29-1 and TRBJ2-3, with 7 bases lining up with TRBD1. Trimming removed 3 bases from V and 0 bases from J; junction bases left unmatched: 3. Germline loops: CDR1 SQVTM, CDR2 ANQGSEA. The CDR3 sequence is 14 residues long. CDR3 sequence: CSVEGTASTDTQYF. CDR3 bases: TGCAGCGTTGAGGGGACAGCCAGCACAGATACGCAGTATTTT.

This clonotype was counted at least ten times. The genes are TRBV5-1 and TRBJ2-1; 10 bases are shared with TRBD2. Germline CDR1 reads SGHRS; CDR2 reads YFSETQ. V gave up 2 bases and J gave up 8 bases; unmatched junction bases: 7. The CDR3 spans 15 residues. For the CDR3, the DNA is TGCGCCAGCAGCTTAGCGGGGGGGCCTTCCCATGAGCAGTTCTTC. It translates to CASSLAGGPSHEQFF. Full variable domain (outside the CDR3, taken from reference TRBV5-1 and TRBJ2-1): KAGVTQTPRYLIKTRGQQVTLSCSPISGHRSVSWYQQTPGQGLQFLFEYFSETQRNKGNFPGRFSGRQFSNSRSEMNVSTLELGDSALYLCASSLAGGPSHEQFFGPGTRLTVL.

This clonotype has more than one count but fewer than ten. The chain recombines TRBV28 with TRBJ2-7; D not resolved. Trimming took 3 bases from V and 3 from J, leaving 6 bases between them. In germline, CDR1 is MDHEN, CDR2 SYDVKM. The CDR3 loop spans 12 amino acids. CDR3 in DNA: TGTGCCAGCAGTTTCCAAAACTACGAGCAGTACTTC. Amino acid sequence: CASSFQNYEQYF.

The genes are TRBV5-1 and TRBJ2-2, with 10 positions matching TRBD2. With V trimmed by 3 bases and J by 4 bases, 0 bases remained unmatched. The CDR3 loop spans 14 amino acids. Germline loops: CDR1 SGHRS, CDR2 YFSETQ. The CDR3 DNA reads TGCGCCAGCAGCTCTAGCGGGAGCACCGGGGAGCTGTTTTTT. Translation gives CASSSSGSTGELFF.

This chain links TRBV2 with TRBJ2-7; weak D call: TRBD1 (6 bases). The CDR3 loop spans 13 amino acids. The germline V and J ends were trimmed by 11 bases and 6 bases, with 20 bases remaining between them. Germline V gene lookup returns CDR1 SNHLY and CDR2 FYNNEI. For the CDR3, the DNA is TGTGCCTCCACCTCGTCAGGGGCCGTCGAGCAGTACTTC. Protein product: CASTSSGAVEQYF.

This chain links TRBV21-1 with TRBJ2-1; no DNA check was done on the table's D call, TRBD1. TRBV21-1 is a known pseudogene. This CDR3 has 14 residues. The CDR3 DNA is TGTGCCAGCAGCACACAGGGGGCGATCAATGAGCAGTTCTTC. Protein product: CASSTQGAINEQFF.

The chain joins TRBV25-1 to TRBJ2-3; 12 bases align to TRBD2. Germline CDR1 MGHDK, CDR2 SYGVNS. V was pared by 4 bases and J by 8 bases, with 13 bases of the junction left unmatched. The CDR3 spans 17 residues. The CDR3 DNA reads as TGTGCCAGCAGTGGCCAAACTAGCGGGAGGCCCGAAGGTACGCAGTATTTT. Amino acid sequence: CASSGQTSGRPEGTQYF.

This clonotype was picked up a small number of times. The chain employs TRBV3-1 and TRBJ2-5; 9 nucleotides match TRBD1. This CDR3 comprises 13 residues. CDR1 is LGHDT and CDR2 is YNNKEL in the germline V gene (reference sequence). V gave up 4 bases and J gave up 4 bases; unmatched junction bases: 1. The CDR3 DNA reads as TGTGCCAGCAGCCCGGACAGGGGAGAGACCCAGTACTTC. Protein product: CASSPDRGETQYF.

V and J are TRBV7-6 and TRBJ2-3, with 11 bases aligning to TRBD2. The CDR3 consists of 17 residues. Trimming cost V 5 bases and J 6 bases; bases outside gene matches: 13. The germline gives CDR1 SGHVS, CDR2 FNYEAQ. The CDR3 nucleotides are TGTGCCAGCAGCAACCCCTCTAGCGGGAGGAGAGCGGATACGCAGTATTTT. It is translated as CASSNPSSGRRADTQYF. The entire variable domain, with the rest obtained from reference TRBV7-6 and TRBJ2-3, is as follows: GAGVSQSPRYKVTKRGQDVALRCDPISGHVSLYWYRQALGQGPEFLTYFNYEAQQDKSGLPNDRFSAERPEGSISTLTIQRTEQRDSAMYRCASSNPSSGRRADTQYFGPGTRLTVL.

The chain couples TRBV6-5 to TRBJ2-7; TRBD2 agrees at 8 bases. The CDR3 length is 16 residues. Germline V lookup: CDR1 MNHEY, CDR2 SVGAGI. J lost 0 bases, V lost 0 bases, and 4 bases had no gene match. Here the CDR3 reads CASSYSGTSSSYEQYF. The CDR3 DNA sequence: TGTGCCAGCAGTTACTCTGGGACTAGTTCCTCCTACGAGCAGTACTTC.

The genes are TRBV6-4 and TRBJ2-7, with D tentatively TRBD1 (5 bases). The germline gives CDR1 MRHNA, CDR2 SNTAGT. V gave up 4 bases and J gave up 1 base, with 5 bases separating them. This CDR3 is built from 12 residues. The CDR3 nucleotides are TGTGCCAGCAGTGGACAGTCCTACGAGCAGTACTTC. Translated: CASSGQSYEQYF.